The TCR beta chain under discussion was sequenced for a study of vaccination and CD4 T cells after COVID-19. Study information: Several convalescent patients had mild and one had severe PCR-confirmed SARS-CoV-2 disease. The convalescents included six males and four females, and among them two were Hispanic while seven were Caucasian.

There are 18 residues in the CDR3. Germline lookup yields CDR1 MNHEY and CDR2 SMNVEV (reference sequence). The V gene end was trimmed by 4 bases and the J gene end by 4 bases; junction bases not matched to a gene: 16. Treatment: approximately nine-day PBMC culture with coronavirus spike peptide pools or control peptides (ViraFEST assay). CD4+ T cells that had been cultured provided DNA sequenced with the Oncomine TCR Beta short-read assay. TCRdb redid the calling of the PCR reads with MiXCR, one entry per CDR3 protein. The sample has about 20,000 distinct CDR3 sequences, 48% seen once. This clonotype was observed a few times. Its cognate antigen is unknown.

The source of this sequence is a human donor who had recovered from COVID-19. Sequencing was carried out using CD4+ T cells from blood, cultured in vitro. The genes are TRBV27 and TRBJ2-5, with 9 bases fitting TRBD2. In nucleotides, the CDR3 is TGTGCCAGCAGTTCTCGGGGTTTTAGCGGGAGAGGATTAGAGACCCAGTACTTC. This encodes CASSSRGFSGRGLETQYF.